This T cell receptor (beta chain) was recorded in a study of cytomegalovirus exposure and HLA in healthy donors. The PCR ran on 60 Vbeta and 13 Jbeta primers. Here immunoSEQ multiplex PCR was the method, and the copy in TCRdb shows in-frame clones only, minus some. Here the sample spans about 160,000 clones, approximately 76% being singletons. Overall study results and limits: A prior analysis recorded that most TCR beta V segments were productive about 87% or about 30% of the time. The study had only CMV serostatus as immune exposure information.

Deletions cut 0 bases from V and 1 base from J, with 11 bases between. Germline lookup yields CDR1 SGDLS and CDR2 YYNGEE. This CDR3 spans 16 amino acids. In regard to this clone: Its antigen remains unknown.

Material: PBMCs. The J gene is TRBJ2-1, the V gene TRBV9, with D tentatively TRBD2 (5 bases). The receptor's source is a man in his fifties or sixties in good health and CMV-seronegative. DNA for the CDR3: TGTGCCAGCAGCGTAGGTCTACTAGATTCCTACAATGAGCAGTTCTTC. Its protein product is CASSVGLLDSYNEQFF.